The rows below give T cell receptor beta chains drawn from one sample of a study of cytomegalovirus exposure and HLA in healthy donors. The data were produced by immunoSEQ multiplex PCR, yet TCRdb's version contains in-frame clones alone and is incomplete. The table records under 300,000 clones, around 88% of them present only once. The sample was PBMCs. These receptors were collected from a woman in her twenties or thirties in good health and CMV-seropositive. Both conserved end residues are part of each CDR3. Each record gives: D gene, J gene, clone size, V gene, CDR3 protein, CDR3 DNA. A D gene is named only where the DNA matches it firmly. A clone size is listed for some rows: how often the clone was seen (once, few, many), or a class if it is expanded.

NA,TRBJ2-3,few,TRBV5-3,CARRPGTDTQYF,TGTGCCAGAAGACCCGGGACAGATACGCAGTATTTT
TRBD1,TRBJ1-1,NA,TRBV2,CASTLLYTGENTEAFF,TGTGCCAGCACGCTTCTTTATACAGGGGAGAACACTGAAGCTTTCTTT
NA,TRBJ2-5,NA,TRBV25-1,CASSEFGGLGETQYF,TGTGCCAGCAGTGAATTTGGGGGCTTGGGAGAGACCCAGTACTTC
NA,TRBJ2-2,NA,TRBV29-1,CSVVRDFNTGELFF,TGCAGCGTTGTCCGAGACTTCAACACCGGGGAGCTGTTTTTT
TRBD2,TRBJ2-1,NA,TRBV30,CAYNSGGLYNEQFF,TGTGCCTATAATAGCGGGGGGTTGTACAATGAGCAGTTCTTC
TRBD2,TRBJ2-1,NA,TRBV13,CASSLWLAGGLGEQFF,TGTGCCAGCAGCTTATGGCTAGCGGGAGGGTTGGGTGAGCAGTTCTTC
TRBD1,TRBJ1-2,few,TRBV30,CAWSDRGQGYTF,TGTGCCTGGAGCGACAGGGGGCAAGGCTACACCTTC
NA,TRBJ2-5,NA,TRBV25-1,CASSERLDQETQYF,TGTGCCAGCAGTGAAAGACTAGACCAAGAGACCCAGTACTTC
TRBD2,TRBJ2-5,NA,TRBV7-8,CASSLAVAGVWQETQYF,TGTGCCAGCAGCTTAGCGGTTGCGGGAGTGTGGCAAGAGACCCAGTACTTC
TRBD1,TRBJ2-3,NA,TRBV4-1,CASSPGQGVPPSTDTQYF,TGCGCCAGCAGCCCCGGACAGGGGGTACCACCTAGCACAGATACGCAGTATTTT
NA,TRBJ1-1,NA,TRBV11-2,CASSLEGQLGTEAFF,TGTGCCAGCAGCTTAGAGGGGCAGTTGGGCACTGAAGCTTTCTTT
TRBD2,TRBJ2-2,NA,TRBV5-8,CASSHRIAGRGTGELFF,TGTGCCAGCAGCCACCGAATAGCGGGACGGGGCACCGGGGAGCTGTTTTTT
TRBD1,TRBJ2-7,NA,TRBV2,CASRGQTYEQYF,TGTGCCAGCAGGGGACAGACCTACGAGCAGTACTTC
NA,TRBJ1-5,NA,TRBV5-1,CASSLAGGSNQPQHF,TGCGCCAGCAGCTTGGCCGGGGGATCCAATCAGCCCCAGCATTTT
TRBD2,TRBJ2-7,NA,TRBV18,CASDRGTLPGTSDASYEQYF,TGTGCCAGTGACCGCGGGACTCTTCCTGGGACTAGCGACGCTTCCTACGAGCAGTACTTC
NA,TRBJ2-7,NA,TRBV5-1,CASSLGRAGEQYF,TGCGCCAGCAGCTTGGGAAGGGCGGGAGAGCAGTACTTC
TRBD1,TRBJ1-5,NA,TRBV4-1,CASSQEGFGQGGQPQHF,TGCGCCAGCAGCCAAGAAGGGTTCGGACAGGGTGGCCAGCCCCAGCATTTT
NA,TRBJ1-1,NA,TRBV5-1,CASSLDRSNTEAFF,TGCGCCAGCAGCTTGGACAGGTCGAACACTGAAGCTTTCTTT